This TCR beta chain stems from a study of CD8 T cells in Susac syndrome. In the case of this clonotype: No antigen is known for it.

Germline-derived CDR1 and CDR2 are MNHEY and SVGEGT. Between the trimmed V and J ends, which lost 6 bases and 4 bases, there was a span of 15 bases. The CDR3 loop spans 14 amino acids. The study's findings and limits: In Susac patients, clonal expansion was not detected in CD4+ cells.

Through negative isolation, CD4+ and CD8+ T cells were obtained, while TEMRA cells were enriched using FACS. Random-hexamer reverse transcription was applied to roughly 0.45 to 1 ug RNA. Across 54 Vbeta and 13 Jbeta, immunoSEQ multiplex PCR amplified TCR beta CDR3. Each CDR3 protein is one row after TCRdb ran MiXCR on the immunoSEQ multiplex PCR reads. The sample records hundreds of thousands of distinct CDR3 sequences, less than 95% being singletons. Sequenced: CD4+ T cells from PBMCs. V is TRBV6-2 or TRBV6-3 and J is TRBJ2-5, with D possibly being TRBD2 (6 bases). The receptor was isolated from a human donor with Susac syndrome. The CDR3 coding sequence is TGTGCCAGCAGCTCCGGGACTTATATAGAGACCCAGTACTTC. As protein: CASSSGTYIETQYF.